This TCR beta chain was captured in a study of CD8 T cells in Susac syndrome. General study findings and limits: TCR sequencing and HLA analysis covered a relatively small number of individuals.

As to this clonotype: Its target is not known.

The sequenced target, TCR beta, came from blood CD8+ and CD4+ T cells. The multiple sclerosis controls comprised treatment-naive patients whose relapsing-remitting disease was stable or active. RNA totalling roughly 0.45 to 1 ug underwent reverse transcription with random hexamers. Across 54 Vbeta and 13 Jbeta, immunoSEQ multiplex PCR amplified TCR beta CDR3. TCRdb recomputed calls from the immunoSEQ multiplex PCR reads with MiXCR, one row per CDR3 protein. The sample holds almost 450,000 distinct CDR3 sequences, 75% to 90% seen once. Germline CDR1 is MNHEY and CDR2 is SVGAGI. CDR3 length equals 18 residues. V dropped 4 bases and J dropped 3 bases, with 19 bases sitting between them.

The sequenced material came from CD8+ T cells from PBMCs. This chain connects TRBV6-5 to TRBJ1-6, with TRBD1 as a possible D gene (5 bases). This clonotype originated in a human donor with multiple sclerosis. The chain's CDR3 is CASSSNDMTDYYNSPLHF. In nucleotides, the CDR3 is TGTGCCAGCAGTTCGAATGACATGACAGATTACTATAATTCACCCCTCCACTTT.